The 18 T cell receptor beta chains listed next were all sequenced from one sample in a study of blood T cell repertoires in COVID-19. TCRdb's copy holds only in-frame clones and misses some; the assay was immunoSEQ multiplex PCR. The data hold some 130,000 clones, with almost 85% observed a single time. Sequencing was carried out using PBMCs or T cells enriched from blood (not recorded which). The receptor source for this set is a man between 35 and 55 years old with acute COVID-19.

This sequence joins TRBV28 and TRBJ2-7, with 11 nucleotides matching TRBD2. CDR3 length equals 17 residues. Germline lookup yields CDR1 MDHEN and CDR2 SYDVKM. V trimming: 6 bases; J trimming: 2 bases; junction bases outside the gene matches: 12. Written as DNA, the CDR3 is TGTGCCAGCAGCGCCTCCCTAGCGGGGGGCCGTCCCTACGAGCAGTACTTC. This sequence encodes CASSASLAGGRPYEQYF.

V and J are TRBV28 and TRBJ2-1; no firm D call. Germline V gives CDR1 MDHEN, CDR2 SYDVKM. V lost 3 bases and J 5 bases, leaving 23 bases between the germline ends. The CDR3 contains 18 residues. The CDR3 coding sequence is TGTGCCAGCAGTTTCCGAGACAATCTATACCCCCTCAACAATGAGCAGTTCTTC. As protein: CASSFRDNLYPLNNEQFF.

The chain joins TRBV6-6 to TRBJ1-2, with D maybe TRBD1 (5 bases). CDR3 size: 13 residues. From germline, CDR1 is MNHNY and CDR2 SVGAGI (reference sequence). The germline V and J ends were trimmed by 5 bases and 8 bases, with 15 bases remaining between them. CDR3: CASSRPAGGGYTF. The CDR3, as DNA: TGTGCCAGCAGTCGTCCTGCGGGGGGGGGCTACACCTTC.

The V call is TRBV30, the J call TRBJ1-2, with 8 bases that match TRBD1. The V segment lost 2 bases and the J segment 4 bases; nucleotides outside the gene matches: 6. This CDR3 is built from 14 residues. Germline V gene data show CDR1 as GTSNPN and CDR2 as SVGIG (reference sequence). The CDR3 DNA reads TGTGCCTGGAGTAAGGTTCAGGGGGCCTATGGCTACACCTTC. This gives the protein CAWSKVQGAYGYTF. Complete variable domain (other parts from reference TRBV30 and TRBJ1-2): SQTIHQWPATLVQPVGSPLSLECTVEGTSNPNLYWYRQAAGRGLQLLFYSVGIGQISSEVPQNLSASRPQDRQFILSSKKLLLSDSGFYLCAWSKVQGAYGYTFGSGTRLTVV.

V gene TRBV27 combines with J gene TRBJ1-5; TRBD1 is a possible D gene (5 bases). The CDR3 length is 14 residues. Germline assignment: CDR1 MNHEY and CDR2 SMNVEV (reference sequence). With 0 bases removed from V and 4 bases from J, the gap between germline ends came to 7 bases. Here the CDR3 reads CASSLSQGNQPQHF. The CDR3 coding sequence is TGTGCCAGCAGTTTATCTCAGGGTAATCAGCCCCAGCATTTT.

CDR3 sequence (DNA): TGTGCCAGCAGCTTAGAGGGGCTCCAGCCCCAGCATTTT. Translating gives CASSLEGLQPQHF. The V gene is TRBV7-9, the J gene TRBJ1-5; the D gene is possibly TRBD1 (5 bases). Trimming left V 1 base short and J 7 bases short, with 8 bases between. This CDR3 has 13 amino acids. Germline V gives CDR1 SEHNR, CDR2 FQNEAQ (reference sequence).

This clone was observed a few times. V usage is TRBV28 and J usage is TRBJ1-4; 7 bases are a match to TRBD1. J lost 5 bases, V lost 3 bases, and 6 bases had no gene match. The CDR3 contains 15 residues. CDR1 and CDR2 (germline): MDHEN, SYDVKM. CDR3 sequence: CASSLQGEVNEKLFF. The CDR3 nucleotides read TGTGCCAGCAGTTTGCAGGGGGAAGTAAATGAAAAACTGTTTTTT.

The chain is built from TRBV7-9 and TRBJ1-1; D is unclear. This CDR3 is built from 16 residues. Germline CDR1 is SEHNR and CDR2 is FQNEAQ (reference sequence). The V end lost 0 bases, the J end lost 4 bases, and 15 bases lay between the germline ends. DNA for the CDR3: TGTGCCAGCAGCTTAGCAGGGCGGGGTGGAGGCACTGAAGCTTTCTTT. It codes for CASSLAGRGGGTEAFF.

The chain has TRBV5-4 and TRBJ1-6, with a tentative D call TRBD1 (6 bases). This CDR3 comprises 15 residues. CDR1 SGHNT and CDR2 YYREEE come from the germline V gene (reference sequence). Between the trimmed V and J ends, which lost 0 bases and 7 bases, there was a span of 11 bases. CDR3 in DNA: TGTGCCAGCAGCTTGGACAGGACAGCAAATTCACCCCTCCACTTT. Translation gives CASSLDRTANSPLHF.

The CDR3 loop reads CASSDSGSSYNEQFF. CDR3 nucleotide sequence: TGTGCCAGCAGCGATAGCGGGAGCTCCTACAATGAGCAGTTCTTC. J is TRBJ2-1 and V is TRBV2; TRBD2 matches at 9 bases. V was clipped by 6 bases and J by 0 bases; unmatched bases: 3. Germline assignment: CDR1 SNHLY and CDR2 FYNNEI. This CDR3 is built from 15 residues.

The chain joins TRBV4-1 to TRBJ1-5; perhaps TRBD1 as D (5 bases). The V end was cut by 1 base, the J end by 1 base, with 11 bases between. Germline-derived CDR1 and CDR2 are MGHRA and YSYEKL. The CDR3 loop spans 16 amino acids. This CDR3 reads CASSQVVGVSNQPQHF. The CDR3 coding sequence is TGCGCCAGCAGCCAAGTAGTAGGGGTAAGCAATCAGCCCCAGCATTTT.

The chain has TRBV11-2 and TRBJ2-7; tentatively, D is TRBD1 (6 bases). Per the germline V gene, CDR1 is SGHAT and CDR2 is FQNNGV. This CDR3 region has 14 residues. V was cut by 1 base and J by 5 bases, with 12 bases left in between. The DNA of the CDR3 is TGTGCCAGCAGCTTAGGCCTTGGGGGCGACGAGCAGTACTTC. This encodes CASSLGLGGDEQYF.

This rearrangement joins TRBV28 to TRBJ1-2, with TRBD1 identical over 7 bases. The CDR3 is 15 residues long. CDR1 is MDHEN, CDR2 SYDVKM, per germline. Losses at the gene ends were 5 bases for V and 5 bases for J; bases not matched to a gene: 11. CDR3 protein: CASSLGGQILYGYTF. CDR3 coding DNA: TGTGCCAGCAGTCTCGGGGGACAGATATTGTATGGCTACACCTTC.

The chain combines TRBV18 with TRBJ1-2; 7 bases match TRBD1. CDR1 is KGHSH and CDR2 is LQKENI in the germline V gene. The trim removed 6 bases at V and 2 bases at J, leaving 6 bases unmatched. This CDR3 has 14 residues. The CDR3 DNA reads TGTGCCAGCTCCGTAGACAGGGAGAACTATGGCTACACCTTC. It codes for CASSVDRENYGYTF.

The J gene is TRBJ1-6, the V gene TRBV10-1; 7 bases fit TRBD1. The CDR3 has 18 residues. Unmatched junction bases numbered 18, after V lost 6 bases and J lost 7 bases. Germline CDR1 and CDR2: WNHNN and SYGVQD (reference sequence). Written as DNA, the CDR3 is TGCGCCAGCAGAGACTATGGGTTGCGAAAGGGGGCAAATTCACCCCTCCACTTT. Protein sequence: CASRDYGLRKGANSPLHF.

The chain recombines TRBV2 with TRBJ2-6; D perhaps matches TRBD2 (6 bases). Germline-derived CDR1 and CDR2 are SNHLY and FYNNEI. The CDR3 has 14 amino acids. CDR3 region: CATGEGSGANVLTF. In DNA, the CDR3 is TGTGCGACGGGGGAAGGGTCTGGGGCCAACGTCCTGACTTTC.

The chain employs TRBV5-6 and TRBJ1-1; D may be TRBD1 (5 bases). Germline-derived CDR1 and CDR2 are SGHDT and YYEEEE. The ends were cut back, 1 base at V and 1 base at J, with 11 bases in the middle. CDR3 length: 15 residues. CDR3 sequence (DNA): TGTGCCAGCAGCTTGATCGGCCAGGGGAACACTGAAGCTTTCTTT. It translates to CASSLIGQGNTEAFF.

The rearrangement links TRBV25-1 to TRBJ2-7, with D maybe TRBD1 (5 bases). This CDR3 is 17 amino acids long. The germline gives CDR1 MGHDK, CDR2 SYGVNS. The ends were cut back, 5 bases at V and 2 bases at J, with 22 bases in the middle. The CDR3 nucleotides read TGTGCCAGCAGTATCCGCCCTATACCAGGACAAACCTACGAGCAGTACTTC. Amino acids: CASSIRPIPGQTYEQYF.